The clone carrying this T cell receptor (beta chain) was observed at least ten times. Germline-derived CDR1 and CDR2 are SGHVS and FQNEAQ. The V and J ends lost 5 bases and 2 bases respectively, with 3 bases between them. The CDR3 contains 11 residues. The entry originates in a study of tumor-infiltrating lymphocytes in primary liver carcinoma. Study as a whole: Donors had hepatocellular carcinoma or combined HCC and intrahepatic cholangiocarcinoma. The study obtained roughly 3.65 to 8 million productive TCRbeta reads per sample, similar across tissue types.

Co-extraction yielded RNA and DNA from about 20-30 mg of unsorted bulk tissue. No treatment had been given to the patients, who were chronically infected with HBV. The authors made TCR beta cDNA from around 500 ng total RNA with a constant-region primer. Libraries covering TCR beta were generated through three nested multiplex PCR rounds (using a slightly modified ARM-PCR). The study ran its first two PCR rounds for roughly 9 cycles each, using TRBV1-TRBV30 forward primers and a C-beta reverse primer. TCRdb reanalysed the multiplex PCR reads using MiXCR and keeps one entry per CDR3 protein. The sample holds 90,000 to 150,000 distinct CDR3 sequences; about two thirds are singletons and the top ten take around 8.1%.

The TCR sequence derives from a woman in her sixties or seventies with primary liver carcinoma and hepatitis B virus infection. Material: tumor-adjacent normal liver tissue. V is TRBV7-8 and J is TRBJ2-5; D gene ambiguous. As DNA, the CDR3 is TGTGCCAGCAGCCCGCAAGAGACCCAGTACTTC. Translating it yields CASSPQETQYF.